The 14 T cell receptor beta chains below all came from one sample that was sequenced in a study of graft-versus-host responses after intestinal transplantation. Their antigen targets remain unknown. Sequencing was performed with immunoSEQ multiplex PCR; in TCRdb, only in-frame clones are kept and a portion is missing. This sample carries some 90,000 clones, under 90% of them seen once, and the ten largest clones take 0.11%. The sample here was unstimulated CD4+ T cells sorted from spleen or lymph node cells, taken before intestinal transplant. The receptors shown here come from a human donor who received an intestinal transplant.

V gene TRBV6-5 combines with J gene TRBJ2-3; 8 nucleotides line up with TRBD1. CDR1 and CDR2 (germline): MNHEY, SVGAGI. V lost 4 bases to trimming and J lost 5 bases; unmatched junction nucleotides: 2. The CDR3 contains 13 residues. CDR3 coding DNA: TGTGCCAGCAGTTTCGACAGGGGAGATACGCAGTATTTT. Translation gives CASSFDRGDTQYF.

The rearrangement uses TRBV9 and TRBJ1-6, with D possibly TRBD1 on 5 matching bases. V was shortened by 0 bases and J by 13 bases, with 8 bases between the two germline ends. The CDR3 sequence is 12 residues long. Germline CDR1 reads SGDLS; CDR2 reads YYNGEE. CDR3 sequence (DNA): TGTGCCAGCAGCGTAGTGGAGGGGCCCCTCCACTTT. Protein product: CASSVVEGPLHF.

The chain uses TRBV11-2 and TRBJ2-1; 10 nucleotides line up with TRBD2. V dropped 2 bases and J dropped 7; count of bases not matched to a gene: 5. The length of the CDR3 is 15 residues. Germline V gene sequence: CDR1 SGHAT, CDR2 FQNNGV. CDR3 coding DNA: TGTGCCAGCAGCTTACCAGCGGGGGGGAGGAATGAGCAGTTCTTC. Protein product: CASSLPAGGRNEQFF.

The genes are TRBV19 and TRBJ2-5; TRBD2 matches at 11 bases. In germline, CDR1 is LNHDA, CDR2 SQIVND (reference sequence). V lost 8 bases, J lost 2 bases, and 1 base stayed unmatched. The CDR3 is made up of 13 amino acids. In DNA, the CDR3 is TGTGCCAGTGGGACTAGCGGTCAAGAGACCCAGTACTTC. Translated, it gives CASGTSGQETQYF.

Here the CDR3 DNA reads TGTGCCAGCTCACCACGGCCTGAAGCTTTCTTT. This translates into CASSPRPEAFF. V is TRBV18 and J is TRBJ1-1; no reliable D call. The CDR3 loop spans 11 amino acids. V was cut by 1 base and J by 6 bases, with 3 bases left in between. In germline, CDR1 is KGHSH, CDR2 LQKENI.

This chain uses TRBV6-5 with TRBJ1-2; 8 bases fit TRBD1. The V gene end was trimmed by 6 bases and the J gene end by 3 bases; junction bases not matched to a gene: 9. This CDR3 spans 15 amino acids. In germline, CDR1 is MNHEY, CDR2 SVGAGI. CDR3 DNA: TGTGCCAGCAGGCCCCGGGACAGGACCTACTATGGCTACACCTTC. It is translated as CASRPRDRTYYGYTF.

The chain carries TRBV5-1 and TRBJ1-2; D remains unclear. CDR1 SGHRS and CDR2 YFSETQ come from the germline V gene. Trimming shortened V by 4 bases and J by 4 bases, and 11 bases separated the two germline ends. CDR3 length equals 13 residues. The DNA of the CDR3 is TGCGCCAGCAGCCCCGACTCCGTCTATGGCTACACCTTC. Its translation is CASSPDSVYGYTF.

The gene calls are TRBV11-1 and TRBJ1-1, with unresolved D. In germline, CDR1 is SGHAT, CDR2 FQDESV (reference sequence). The CDR3 has 12 amino acids. Trimming pared 5 bases from V and 1 base from J, leaving 5 bases between. The CDR3 coding sequence is TGTGCCAGCAGCGCCAGGAACACTGAAGCTTTCTTT. As protein: CASSARNTEAFF.

V usage is TRBV9 and J usage is TRBJ2-1; TRBD1 is a possible D gene (6 bases). This CDR3 is 13 amino acids long. From germline, CDR1 is SGDLS and CDR2 YYNGEE. Between the trimmed V and J ends, which lost 0 bases and 9 bases, there was a span of 10 bases. The CDR3 sequence: CASSVVGAAEQFF. The CDR3 bases are TGTGCCAGCAGCGTAGTGGGGGCTGCTGAGCAGTTCTTC.

As DNA, the CDR3 is TGTGCCAGCAGCTGGGCAGGACAGGGGGATAACTATGGCTACACCTTC. It specifies CASSWAGQGDNYGYTF. The rearrangement uses TRBV7-9 and TRBJ1-2, with 10 bases that match TRBD1. From germline, CDR1 is SEHNR and CDR2 FQNEAQ (reference sequence). CDR3 length: 16 residues. V was clipped by 4 bases and J by 1 base; unmatched bases: 6.

This chain joins TRBV19 and TRBJ1-1; no clear D. V was shortened by 3 bases and J by 11 bases, with 16 bases between the two germline ends. This CDR3 region has 13 residues. The germline gives CDR1 LNHDA, CDR2 SQIVND (reference sequence). DNA for the CDR3: TGTGCCAGTAGTATGCGGGAGACCTCAAGGGCTTTCTTT. Protein: CASSMRETSRAFF.

V and J are TRBV11-2 and TRBJ2-1, with D hard to call. This CDR3 is 17 amino acids long. Germline CDR1 SGHAT, CDR2 FQNNGV. Trimming stripped 0 bases from V and 0 bases from J, with 12 bases between. In DNA form, the CDR3 reads TGTGCCAGCAGCTTAGATCTGTACCCGAGCTCCTACAATGAGCAGTTCTTC. Translated, it gives CASSLDLYPSSYNEQFF.

This clone was found once. This chain links TRBV7-2 with TRBJ1-2; a weak D match, TRBD1 (5 bases). Deletions cut 5 bases from V and 0 bases from J, with 16 bases between. The CDR3 contains 16 residues. CDR1 is SGHTA, CDR2 FQGNSA, per germline. The chain's CDR3 is CASSPGGGIANYGYTF. The CDR3 DNA sequence: TGTGCCAGCAGCCCTGGGGGGGGGATAGCTAACTATGGCTACACCTTC.

The genes are TRBV7-2 and TRBJ1-2; D might be TRBD1 (5 bases). V dropped 3 bases and J dropped 4 bases, with 12 bases sitting between them. The germline CDR1 and CDR2 sequences are SGHTA and FQGNSA. The CDR3 spans 14 residues. Here the CDR3 reads CASSFGAGGYGYTF. CDR3 DNA sequence: TGTGCCAGCAGCTTCGGGGCGGGGGGCTATGGCTACACCTTC.